The 27 T cell receptor beta chains below were found in one sample sequenced in a study of shared clonotypes between healthy human individuals. Assay used: immunoSEQ multiplex PCR; TCRdb lists only in-frame clones, some missing. The sample lists hundreds of thousands of clones; 90% to 96% were seen once. Material for sequencing was naive CD4+ T cells sorted from blood. Stated subset: CD45RA+ positively selected. These receptors were collected from a woman in her thirties in good health.

The rearrangement joins TRBV5-8 to TRBJ2-3, with D tentatively TRBD1 or TRBD2 (5 bases each). The length of the CDR3 is 14 residues. The V gene's germline CDR1 is SGHTS and CDR2 YDEGEE. Trimming cost V 0 bases and J 2 bases, with 7 bases left between them. Here the CDR3 reads CASSLGGPTDTQYF. The CDR3 DNA follows: TGTGCCAGCAGCTTGGGGGGACCCACAGATACGCAGTATTTT.

The V gene is TRBV4-1, the J gene TRBJ2-7; D remains ambiguous. The CDR3 has 15 residues. Trimming took off 0 bases at V and 4 bases at J, with 13 bases between the two ends. Germline CDR1 is MGHRA and CDR2 is YSYEKL. This CDR3 is CASSQDLGRVYEQYF. The DNA for the CDR3 is TGCGCCAGCAGCCAAGATCTGGGCAGAGTATACGAGCAGTACTTC.

The CDR3 region is CASSLTQVLSYEQYF. CDR3 bases: TGTGCCAGCAGTTTAACACAGGTCCTATCCTACGAGCAGTACTTC. The chain carries TRBV28 and TRBJ2-7; the D gene is possibly TRBD1 (5 bases). In germline, CDR1 is MDHEN, CDR2 SYDVKM. The CDR3 contains 15 residues. V lost 2 bases, J lost 1 base, and 12 bases lay in between.

The J gene is TRBJ2-5, the V gene TRBV5-1; the D is unclear. The CDR3 consists of 14 residues. V shed 1 base and J shed 0 bases, with 7 bases lying between them. Per germline, CDR1 SGHRS and CDR2 YFSETQ. DNA for the CDR3: TGCGCCAGCAGCTTGTCACCGTACCAAGAGACCCAGTACTTC. It specifies CASSLSPYQETQYF.

This rearrangement joins TRBV11-2 to TRBJ2-7; 10 nucleotides line up with TRBD1. The ends lost 7 bases at V and 2 bases at J; junction bases unmatched: 14. CDR3 length: 17 residues. Germline V gene data show CDR1 as SGHAT and CDR2 as FQNNGV. The CDR3 region is CASTDNPDRGGTYEQYF. The CDR3, as DNA: TGTGCCAGCACCGATAATCCGGACAGGGGGGGAACCTACGAGCAGTACTTC. The full variable domain, with the rest looked up from reference TRBV11-2 and TRBJ2-7, is EAGVAQSPRYKIIEKRQSVAFWCNPISGHATLYWYQQILGQGPKLLIQFQNNGVVDDSQLPKDRFSAERLKGVDSTLKIQPAKLEDSAVYLCASTDNPDRGGTYEQYFGPGTRLTVT.

V and J are TRBV13 and TRBJ1-1; D unclear. V was pared by 5 bases and J by 1 base, with 11 bases between. CDR1 is PRHDT and CDR2 is FYEKMQ in the germline V gene (reference sequence). CDR3 length: 14 amino acids. The CDR3 sequence: CASSPQNRNTEAFF. DNA for the CDR3: TGTGCCAGCAGCCCGCAAAACAGGAACACTGAAGCTTTCTTT.

The chain uses TRBV15 and TRBJ2-5; 9 nucleotides line up with TRBD2. Germline CDR1 LNHNV, CDR2 YYDKDF (reference sequence). This CDR3 has 15 residues. With 3 bases clipped from V and 2 bases from J, the junction kept 4 bases outside the gene matches. Here the CDR3 reads CATSRRLAGQETQYF. The CDR3 bases are TGTGCCACCAGCAGGAGGCTAGCGGGGCAAGAGACCCAGTACTTC.

The chain recombines TRBV6-5 with TRBJ1-5; 9 bases match TRBD1. Trimming removed 0 bases from V and 4 bases from J; junction bases left unmatched: 1. CDR1 is MNHEY and CDR2 is SVGAGI in the germline V gene. The CDR3 runs to 15 residues. CDR3 sequence (DNA): TGTGCCAGCAGTTACTCGGGGACAGGGAATCAGCCCCAGCATTTT. The encoded protein is CASSYSGTGNQPQHF.

This chain links TRBV5-1 with TRBJ1-4; D uncertain. Trimming took off 1 base at V and 7 bases at J, with 8 bases between the two ends. CDR3 length: 13 residues. CDR1 is SGHRS and CDR2 is YFSETQ in the germline V gene. The CDR3 region is CASSLTVGEKLFF. CDR3 DNA: TGCGCCAGCAGCTTGACCGTGGGTGAAAAACTGTTTTTT.

This clone was detected only a few times. The rearrangement joins TRBV28 to TRBJ2-3; the D gene could be TRBD1 or TRBD2 (5 bases each). V was pared by 7 bases and J by 4 bases, with 27 bases between. Germline-derived CDR1 and CDR2 are MDHEN and SYDVKM. CDR3 length: 18 residues. CDR3: CASTPVRGRGAYPDTQYF. In DNA form, the CDR3 reads TGTGCCAGCACCCCAGTACGGGGTAGGGGAGCCTACCCAGATACGCAGTATTTT.

This clone came up once. The V gene is TRBV19, the J gene TRBJ1-5; possible D gene TRBD1, 5 bases. Looked up from germline, CDR1 is LNHDA and CDR2 is SQIVND (reference sequence). Trimming took 5 bases from V and 4 from J, leaving 12 bases between them. The CDR3 has 14 residues. The CDR3 DNA reads as TGTGCCAGTAGTGTAGGGGCACGGAATCAGCCCCAGCATTTT. Its protein product is CASSVGARNQPQHF.

The V call is TRBV29-1, the J call TRBJ1-2; D might be TRBD1 (5 bases). The CDR3 loop spans 15 amino acids. V dropped 6 bases and J dropped 4 bases, with 21 bases sitting between them. Germline CDR1 reads SQVTM; CDR2 reads ANQGSEA. The CDR3 nucleotides read TGCAGCGTCGGAAGGGTTCGGGGCAGGATCTATGGCTACACCTTC. Encoded protein: CSVGRVRGRIYGYTF.

Concerning this clone: Additional DNA sequences in this sample encode the identical CDR3. The chain combines TRBV18 with TRBJ1-1, with D hard to call. Trimming took off 3 bases at V and 1 base at J, with 9 bases between the two ends. The germline V gene has CDR1 KGHSH and CDR2 LQKENI. The CDR3 is made up of 14 amino acids. For the CDR3, the DNA is TGTGCCAGCTCACCGTCTATCGGGAACACTGAAGCTTTCTTT. Translation: CASSPSIGNTEAFF. Full variable domain (missing parts from reference TRBV18 and TRBJ1-1): NAGVMQNPRHLVRRRGQEARLRCSPMKGHSHVYWYRQLPEEGLKFMVYLQKENIIDESGMPKERFSAEFPKEGPSILRIQQVVRGDSAAYFCASSPSIGNTEAFFGQGTRLTVV.

V gene TRBV6-6 combines with J gene TRBJ1-3; no clear D. CDR1 and CDR2 from the germline V gene are MNHNY and SVGAGI (reference sequence). V was cut by 6 bases and J by 4 bases, with 10 bases left in between. The CDR3 contains 13 residues. The chain's CDR3 is CASRQGFGNTIYF. DNA of the CDR3: TGTGCCAGCAGGCAAGGGTTCGGAAACACCATATATTTT.

The rearrangement links TRBV28 to TRBJ1-1; D is unclear. V dropped 6 bases and J dropped 1 base, with 9 bases sitting between them. CDR3 length equals 13 residues. CDR1 is MDHEN, CDR2 SYDVKM, per germline. The CDR3 reads CASRQQPNTEAFF. As DNA, the CDR3 is TGTGCCAGCAGACAACAGCCGAACACTGAAGCTTTCTTT.

V and J are TRBV6-5 and TRBJ1-1; D call uncertain. Per germline, CDR1 MNHEY and CDR2 SVGAGI. The CDR3 is made up of 12 amino acids. V gave up 6 bases and J gave up 6 bases, with 11 bases separating them. The CDR3 nucleotides are TGTGCCAGCAGGTCGACGACGGCTGAAGCTTTCTTT. Translated: CASRSTTAEAFF.

The gene calls are TRBV28 and TRBJ2-7; possible D gene TRBD2, 5 bases. CDR3 length equals 15 residues. Looked up from germline, CDR1 is MDHEN and CDR2 is SYDVKM. The V end was cut by 6 bases, the J end by 0 bases, with 15 bases between. This chain's CDR3 is CASSPGGSSSYEQYF. CDR3 DNA sequence: TGTGCCAGCAGCCCGGGCGGGTCGAGCTCCTACGAGCAGTACTTC.

The J gene is TRBJ1-1, the V gene TRBV28; no clear D gene. Germline lookup yields CDR1 MDHEN and CDR2 SYDVKM. The CDR3 extends over 13 amino acids. V gave up 10 bases and J gave up 2 bases, with 14 bases separating them. As DNA, the CDR3 is TGTGCCATAACGCAGAGACGAAACACTGAAGCTTTCTTT. Translated, it gives CAITQRRNTEAFF.

This clone was picked up one time. This chain links TRBV28 with TRBJ2-1, with TRBD2 matching over 9 bases. Germline CDR1 MDHEN, CDR2 SYDVKM. J lost 0 bases, V lost 7 bases, and 7 bases had no gene match. The CDR3 spans 16 residues. CDR3 sequence reads: CASKAGGSISYNEQFF. CDR3 nucleotides: TGTGCCAGCAAAGCGGGAGGTTCAATCTCCTACAATGAGCAGTTCTTC.

The chain employs TRBV5-1 and TRBJ2-7, with 7 positions matching TRBD2. Germline assignment: CDR1 SGHRS and CDR2 YFSETQ. The CDR3 runs 13 residues. The junction had 8 bases not matched to a gene; V was cut back by 4 bases and J by 7 bases. The CDR3 nucleotides read TGCGCCAGCAGCCTAATGGTCGGGAGGGAGCAGTACTTC. The encoded protein is CASSLMVGREQYF.

The chain recombines TRBV6-5 with TRBJ2-1; 10 bases are shared with TRBD2. In germline, CDR1 is MNHEY, CDR2 SVGAGI. The CDR3 is 15 residues long. V lost 3 bases, J lost 2 bases, and 1 base stayed unmatched. For the CDR3, the DNA is TGTGCCAGCAGTTATACTAGCGGGACCTACAATGAGCAGTTCTTC. It specifies CASSYTSGTYNEQFF.

The V and J genes are TRBV2 and TRBJ2-7; no clear D gene. The CDR3 totals 14 residues. Trimming removed 4 bases from V and 3 bases from J, with 13 bases in between. Germline V gene data show CDR1 as SNHLY and CDR2 as FYNNEI. CDR3 amino acids: CASSGASKRYEQYF. The CDR3 DNA is TGTGCCAGCAGTGGGGCATCCAAACGCTACGAGCAGTACTTC.

This CDR3 reads CASSDDRAPYNEQFF. The DNA for the CDR3 is TGTGCCAGCAGTGACGACAGGGCCCCCTACAATGAGCAGTTCTTC. The J gene is TRBJ2-1, the V gene TRBV25-1; TRBD1 agrees at 7 bases. Germline loops: CDR1 MGHDK, CDR2 SYGVNS. The CDR3 sequence is 15 residues long. V lost 3 bases, J lost 2 bases, and 4 bases stayed unmatched.

This chain connects TRBV5-1 to TRBJ1-1; tentative D call: TRBD1 (5 bases). CDR1 is SGHRS, CDR2 YFSETQ, per germline. CDR3 size: 14 residues. The V end lost 0 bases, the J end lost 4 bases, and 10 bases lay between the germline ends. CDR3 loop: CASSLATGGTEAFF. The CDR3 region has the DNA TGCGCCAGCAGCTTGGCCACTGGGGGCACTGAAGCTTTCTTT.

The genes are TRBV11-2 and TRBJ1-5, with 8 positions matching TRBD1. Germline lookup yields CDR1 SGHAT and CDR2 FQNNGV. This CDR3 is 14 amino acids long. Trimming took 5 bases from V and 7 from J; bases not matched to a gene: 7. The CDR3 DNA reads TGTGCCAGCAGCCCAACAGGGGGGGGACAGCCCCAGCATTTT. It codes for CASSPTGGGQPQHF.

The chain joins TRBV2 to TRBJ2-1, with 9 bases identical to TRBD2. V lost 7 bases and J lost 4; bases outside the gene matches: 2. Germline V gives CDR1 SNHLY, CDR2 FYNNEI. This CDR3 region has 13 residues. The CDR3 protein is CASKLAGYNEQFF. The CDR3 DNA is TGTGCCAGCAAGCTAGCGGGGTACAATGAGCAGTTCTTC.

The table lists this clone with a count of one. The genes are TRBV7-6 and TRBJ1-4; 8 nucleotides match TRBD1. Germline lookup yields CDR1 SGHVS and CDR2 FNYEAQ. Trimming cost V 3 bases and J 7 bases; bases outside gene matches: 10. This CDR3 has 16 residues. CDR3 sequence (DNA): TGTGCCAGCAGCTTGGGCCGACAGGGGTTGGGTGAAAAACTGTTTTTT. Encoded protein: CASSLGRQGLGEKLFF.